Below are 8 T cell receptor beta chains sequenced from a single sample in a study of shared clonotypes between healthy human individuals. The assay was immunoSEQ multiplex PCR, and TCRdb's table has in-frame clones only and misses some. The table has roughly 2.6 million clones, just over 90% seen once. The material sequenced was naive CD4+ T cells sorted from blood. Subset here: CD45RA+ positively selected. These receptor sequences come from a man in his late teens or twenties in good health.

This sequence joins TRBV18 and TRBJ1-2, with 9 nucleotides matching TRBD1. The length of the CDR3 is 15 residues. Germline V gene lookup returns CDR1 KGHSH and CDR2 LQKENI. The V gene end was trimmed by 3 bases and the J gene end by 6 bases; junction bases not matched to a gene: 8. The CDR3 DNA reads TGTGCCAGCTCACCCCGGGAGGACAGGGGAAATGGCTACACCTTC. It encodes CASSPREDRGNGYTF.

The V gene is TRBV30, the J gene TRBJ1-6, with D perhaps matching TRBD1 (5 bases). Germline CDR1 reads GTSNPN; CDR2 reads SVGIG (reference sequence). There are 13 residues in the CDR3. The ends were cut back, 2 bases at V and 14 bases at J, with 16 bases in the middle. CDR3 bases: TGTGCCTGGAGTTCCTCCGGGGGTGTCACCCTCCACTTT. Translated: CAWSSSGGVTLHF.

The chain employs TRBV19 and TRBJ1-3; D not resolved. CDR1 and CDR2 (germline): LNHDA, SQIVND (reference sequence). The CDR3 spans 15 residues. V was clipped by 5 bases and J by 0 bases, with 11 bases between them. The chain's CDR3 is CASSVLGPSGNTIYF. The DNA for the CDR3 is TGTGCCAGTAGTGTCTTAGGGCCCTCTGGAAACACCATATATTTT.

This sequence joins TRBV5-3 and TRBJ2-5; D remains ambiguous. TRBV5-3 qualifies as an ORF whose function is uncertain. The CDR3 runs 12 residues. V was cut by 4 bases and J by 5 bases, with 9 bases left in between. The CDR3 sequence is CARSVRAETQYF. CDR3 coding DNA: TGTGCCAGAAGCGTCCGGGCGGAGACCCAGTACTTC.

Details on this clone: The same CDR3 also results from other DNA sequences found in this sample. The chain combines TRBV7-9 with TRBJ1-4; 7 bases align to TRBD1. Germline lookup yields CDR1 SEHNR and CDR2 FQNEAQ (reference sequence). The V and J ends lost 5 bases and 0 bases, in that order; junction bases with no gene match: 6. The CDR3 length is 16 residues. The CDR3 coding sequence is TGTGCCAGCAGCCTAGGACAGGCAGCAACTAATGAAAAACTGTTTTTT. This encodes CASSLGQAATNEKLFF.

This CDR3 is CASSSRDYYGYTF. CDR3 in DNA: TGTGCCAGCAGTTCGAGGGATTATTATGGCTACACCTTC. The chain carries TRBV7-9 and TRBJ1-2; D not certain. The CDR3 loop spans 13 amino acids. The germline V gene has CDR1 SEHNR and CDR2 FQNEAQ (reference sequence). V lost 6 bases and J lost 5, with 13 bases in between.

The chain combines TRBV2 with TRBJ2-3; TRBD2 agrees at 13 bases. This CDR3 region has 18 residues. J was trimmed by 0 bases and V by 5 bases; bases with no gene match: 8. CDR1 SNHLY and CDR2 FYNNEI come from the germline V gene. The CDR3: CASSRVGTSGTSTDTQYF. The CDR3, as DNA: TGTGCCAGCAGTCGCGTCGGGACTAGCGGGACTAGCACAGATACGCAGTATTTT.

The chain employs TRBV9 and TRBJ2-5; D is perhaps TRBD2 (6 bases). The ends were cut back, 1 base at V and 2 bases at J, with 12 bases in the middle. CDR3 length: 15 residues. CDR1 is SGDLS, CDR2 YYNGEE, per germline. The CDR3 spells CASSVSGGEQETQYF. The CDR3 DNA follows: TGTGCCAGCAGCGTAAGCGGCGGGGAACAAGAGACCCAGTACTTC.